A single sample is the source of the 12 T cell receptor beta chains below, sequenced in a study of radiotherapy plus CTLA-4 blockade in lung cancer. The method was immunoSEQ multiplex PCR; TCRdb's version includes in-frame clones alone and lacks a portion of them. The data hold 90,000 to 100,000 clones, with about 70% observed a single time. Specimen: peripheral blood, collected from a patient treated with radiotherapy plus ipilimumab. The receptor source for this set is a human donor with non-small cell lung cancer who had a partial response to radiotherapy plus ipilimumab. Some clones in this sample may be carry-over from other donors' samples.

This clone was counted only a few times. V usage is TRBV7-9 and J usage is TRBJ2-1, with D possibly being TRBD2 (5 bases). Germline V gene sequence: CDR1 SEHNR, CDR2 FQNEAQ (reference sequence). The CDR3 sequence is 16 residues long. V was clipped by 4 bases and J by 8 bases, with 21 bases between them. The CDR3 DNA sequence: TGTGCCAGCAGCTCCAGAGATAGCGAGGTGTTGGATGAGCAGTTCTTC. This sequence encodes CASSSRDSEVLDEQFF.

This chain uses TRBV2 with TRBJ2-5, with a tentative D call TRBD2 (6 bases). CDR3 size: 12 residues. Germline V gives CDR1 SNHLY, CDR2 FYNNEI. Trimming took off 4 bases at V and 7 bases at J, with 10 bases between the two ends. The CDR3 DNA follows: TGTGCCAGCAGTGCCCGGGGAGGGACCCAGTACTTC. It codes for CASSARGGTQYF.

The chain links TRBV11-2 to TRBJ2-7; 12 bases are a match to TRBD2. CDR3 size: 15 residues. Per germline, CDR1 SGHAT and CDR2 FQNNGV. V trimming: 5 bases; J trimming: 3 bases; junction bases outside the gene matches: 5. The DNA of the CDR3 is TGTGCCAGCAGCCCCCGGACTAGCGGGATCTACGAGCAGTACTTC. Protein: CASSPRTSGIYEQYF. Looking up the rest from reference TRBV11-2 and TRBJ2-7 gives the full variable domain: EAGVAQSPRYKIIEKRQSVAFWCNPISGHATLYWYQQILGQGPKLLIQFQNNGVVDDSQLPKDRFSAERLKGVDSTLKIQPAKLEDSAVYLCASSPRTSGIYEQYFGPGTRLTVT.

CDR3 in DNA: TGCGCCAGCAGCCTGTGGCAGGGGGCAGATACGCAGTATTTT. Protein product: CASSLWQGADTQYF. V is TRBV4-1 and J is TRBJ2-3; TRBD1 matches 7 bases. This CDR3 is 14 amino acids long. From germline, CDR1 is MGHRA and CDR2 YSYEKL. The V segment lost 4 bases and the J segment 4 bases; nucleotides outside the gene matches: 5.

This rearrangement joins TRBV6-1 to TRBJ1-5, with D unclear. This CDR3 comprises 16 residues. Trimming shortened V by 0 bases and J by 3 bases, and 12 bases separated the two germline ends. Germline V lookup: CDR1 MNHNS, CDR2 SASEGT. The CDR3 sequence is CASSEALVRVNQPQHF. The CDR3 bases are TGTGCCAGCAGTGAAGCGCTAGTCCGGGTCAATCAGCCCCAGCATTTT.

The DNA of the CDR3 is TGTGCCAGCAGCCCCAACTTTCTCCCCACAGATACGCAGTATTTT. It is translated as CASSPNFLPTDTQYF. V is TRBV7-2 and J is TRBJ2-3; D remains unclear. The CDR3 is made up of 15 amino acids. V was pared by 5 bases and J by 2 bases, with 14 bases between. Germline V CDR1 and CDR2: SGHTA, FQGNSA.

The genes are TRBV2 and TRBJ2-7; TRBD1 matches 9 bases. This CDR3 has 15 amino acids. Looked up from germline, CDR1 is SNHLY and CDR2 is FYNNEI. V was pared by 6 bases and J by 9 bases, with 15 bases of the junction left unmatched. The CDR3 sequence: CASRAGTGPSLGQYF. CDR3 sequence (DNA): TGTGCCAGCAGAGCCGGGACAGGGCCCTCGCTTGGGCAGTACTTC.

The chain uses TRBV28 and TRBJ2-4; D gene unclear. CDR1 and CDR2 from the germline V gene are MDHEN and SYDVKM. CDR3 length: 16 residues. V was cut by 4 bases and J by 0 bases, with 13 bases left in between. CDR3 residues: CASSSPTERAKNIQYF. The CDR3 bases are TGTGCCAGCAGTTCTCCGACTGAGAGAGCCAAAAACATTCAGTACTTC.

V usage is TRBV18 and J usage is TRBJ2-2; a possible D gene is TRBD1 (6 bases). In germline, CDR1 is KGHSH, CDR2 LQKENI. The CDR3 has 16 amino acids. V gave up 3 bases and J gave up 4 bases, with 15 bases separating them. The CDR3 reads CASSPSSGAPTGELFF. The CDR3 DNA follows: TGTGCCAGCTCACCGAGCTCAGGGGCCCCCACCGGGGAGCTGTTTTTT.

This clone was seen more than once but under ten times. This rearrangement joins TRBV7-9 to TRBJ2-2; possibly TRBD2 for D (6 bases). V lost 5 bases, J lost 7 bases, and 14 bases lay in between. This CDR3 region has 14 residues. CDR1 and CDR2 (germline): SEHNR, FQNEAQ (reference sequence). Here the CDR3 DNA reads TGTGCCAGCAGCCTAGTAACTAGCCTCGGGGAGCTGTTTTTT. Translated: CASSLVTSLGELFF.

V and J are TRBV19 and TRBJ2-1, with 8 positions matching TRBD1. The trim removed 5 bases at V and 9 bases at J, leaving 12 bases unmatched. This CDR3 is 15 amino acids long. Germline V lookup: CDR1 LNHDA, CDR2 SQIVND (reference sequence). The CDR3 sequence: CASSSDREGLGEQFF. The CDR3 nucleotides are TGTGCCAGTAGTTCGGACAGGGAAGGGTTGGGTGAGCAGTTCTTC.

The rearrangement joins TRBV2 to TRBJ2-3, with 15 bases aligning to TRBD2. The CDR3 has 18 residues. Germline V CDR1 and CDR2: SNHLY, FYNNEI. The V segment lost 2 bases and the J segment 5 bases; nucleotides outside the gene matches: 8. The CDR3 sequence: CASSEPEGLAGGVDTQYF. The CDR3 DNA reads as TGTGCCAGCAGTGAACCAGAGGGACTAGCGGGGGGCGTAGATACGCAGTATTTT. Filled out from reference TRBV2 and TRBJ2-3, the complete variable domain reads EPEVTQTPSHQVTQMGQEVILRCVPISNHLYFYWYRQILGQKVEFLVSFYNNEISEKSEIFDDQFSVERPDGSNFTLKIRSTKLEDSAMYFCASSEPEGLAGGVDTQYFGPGTRLTVL.